Listed below are T cell receptor beta chains from one sample, sequenced in a study of blood T cell repertoires in COVID-19. Only in-frame clones appear in the TCRdb table, and some are missing; sequencing was by immunoSEQ multiplex PCR. The table records some 96,000 clones, 85% of them present only once. The sample taken for sequencing was peripheral blood. Source of these receptors: a human donor in a cohort sampled during active COVID-19. CDR3s include the opening cysteine and the closing phenylalanine or tryptophan. D genes are given only for firm matches. The size of a clone is reported for some rows only, either as once, few or many, or as a class for expanded clones.

clone_size: once; j_call: TRBJ2-2; d_call: TRBD2; v_call: TRBV7-9; cdr3_nt: TGTGCCAGCAACAAAGCTCCAGCGGCGGGAGGAACCGGGGAGCTGTTTTTT; cdr3_aa: CASNKAPAAGGTGELFF
clone_size: NA; j_call: TRBJ1-6; d_call: NA; v_call: TRBV13; cdr3_nt: TGTGCCAGTACAGGGCACTCCTATAATTCACCCCTCCACTTT; cdr3_aa: CASTGHSYNSPLHF
clone_size: NA; j_call: TRBJ2-7; d_call: NA; v_call: TRBV5-1; cdr3_nt: TGCGCCAGCAGCTTGGCATTCCGGGGAAACTCCTACGAGCAGTACTTC; cdr3_aa: CASSLAFRGNSYEQYF
clone_size: NA; j_call: TRBJ2-5; d_call: TRBD1; v_call: TRBV2; cdr3_nt: TGTGCCAGCAGTGGACAGGGATTAGGAGAGACCCAGTACTTC; cdr3_aa: CASSGQGLGETQYF
clone_size: NA; j_call: TRBJ1-4; d_call: NA; v_call: TRBV25-1; cdr3_nt: TGTGCCAGCAGTGAGCCCTCTGGTCCGGATGAAAAACTGTTTTTT; cdr3_aa: CASSEPSGPDEKLFF
clone_size: NA; j_call: TRBJ2-7; d_call: NA; v_call: TRBV5-4; cdr3_nt: TGTGCCAGCAGCTTGGCGGGACAACTCTACGAGCAGTACTTC; cdr3_aa: CASSLAGQLYEQYF
clone_size: NA; j_call: TRBJ2-3; d_call: NA; v_call: TRBV6-6; cdr3_nt: TGTGCCAGCAGTGCTAGCGTTAGCACAGATACGCAGTATTTT; cdr3_aa: CASSASVSTDTQYF
clone_size: once; j_call: TRBJ2-7; d_call: TRBD2; v_call: TRBV19; cdr3_nt: TGTGCCAGTAGCGTCACTAGCGGGAGGGCCCTCTCCGGCGAGCAGTACTTC; cdr3_aa: CASSVTSGRALSGEQYF
clone_size: once; j_call: TRBJ1-2; d_call: NA; v_call: TRBV27; cdr3_nt: TGTGCCAGCAGGGCGCCGGGACATTCTTATGGCTACACCTTC; cdr3_aa: CASRAPGHSYGYTF
clone_size: NA; j_call: TRBJ2-3; d_call: NA; v_call: TRBV19; cdr3_nt: TGTGCCACTTCAATGGGGGCTAAAGATACGCAGTATTTT; cdr3_aa: CATSMGAKDTQYF
clone_size: NA; j_call: TRBJ1-6; d_call: NA; v_call: TRBV10-1; cdr3_nt: TGCGCCAGCAGTATCGGACAGACCAATTCACCCCTCCACTTT; cdr3_aa: CASSIGQTNSPLHF
clone_size: NA; j_call: TRBJ2-1; d_call: TRBD2; v_call: TRBV5-1; cdr3_nt: TGCGCCAGCAGCTCTGGCGCTAGCGGGACAAATGAGCAGTTCTTC; cdr3_aa: CASSSGASGTNEQFF
clone_size: NA; j_call: TRBJ1-2; d_call: NA; v_call: TRBV29-1; cdr3_nt: TGCAGCGTTGAAAATGGGGGCCGGAGCTATGGCTACACCTTC; cdr3_aa: CSVENGGRSYGYTF
clone_size: NA; j_call: TRBJ1-1; d_call: NA; v_call: TRBV19; cdr3_nt: TGTGCCAGTAGGGCACAGGGTTACACTGAAGCTTTCTTT; cdr3_aa: CASRAQGYTEAFF
clone_size: few; j_call: TRBJ2-3; d_call: NA; v_call: TRBV27; cdr3_nt: TGTGCCAGCAGTTTATTGACAGGGGAGGGTACGCAGTATTTT; cdr3_aa: CASSLLTGEGTQYF
clone_size: NA; j_call: TRBJ2-7; d_call: TRBD2; v_call: TRBV25-1; cdr3_nt: TGTGCCAGCAGTCATATCCGGACCGGGACTACCTACGAGCAGTACTTC; cdr3_aa: CASSHIRTGTTYEQYF
clone_size: NA; j_call: TRBJ2-5; d_call: NA; v_call: TRBV7-9; cdr3_nt: TGTGCCAGCAGCCCCTACGGGGGGCGCGGGGCCCAAGAGACCCAGTACTTC; cdr3_aa: CASSPYGGRGAQETQYF
clone_size: few; j_call: TRBJ1-5; d_call: TRBD1; v_call: TRBV19; cdr3_nt: TGTGCCAGTAGTACCCGGGACAGGGGGTTTCAGCCCCAGCATTTT; cdr3_aa: CASSTRDRGFQPQHF
clone_size: NA; j_call: TRBJ2-7; d_call: TRBD2; v_call: TRBV27; cdr3_nt: TGTGCCAGCAGTTTAACGGGAGGAAGCTACGAGCAGTACTTC; cdr3_aa: CASSLTGGSYEQYF
clone_size: NA; j_call: TRBJ1-1; d_call: NA; v_call: TRBV7-9; cdr3_nt: TGTGCCAGCAGCTTAGGGGAGCCCCCGGACACTGAAGCTTTCTTT; cdr3_aa: CASSLGEPPDTEAFF
clone_size: NA; j_call: TRBJ1-6; d_call: TRBD1; v_call: TRBV18; cdr3_nt: TGTGCCAGCTCACCACCACGGGGCGGGACAGAAAATTCACCCCTCCACTTT; cdr3_aa: CASSPPRGGTENSPLHF
clone_size: NA; j_call: TRBJ2-5; d_call: NA; v_call: TRBV4-1; cdr3_nt: TGCGCCAGCAGCCAAGATCGAGGGAGGGGGATAGGGACCCAGTACTTC; cdr3_aa: CASSQDRGRGIGTQYF
clone_size: NA; j_call: TRBJ1-1; d_call: NA; v_call: TRBV29-1; cdr3_nt: TGCAGCGGGAGAAGGGACAACACGAACACTGAAGCTTTCTTT; cdr3_aa: CSGRRDNTNTEAFF
clone_size: NA; j_call: TRBJ2-7; d_call: NA; v_call: TRBV6-5; cdr3_nt: TGTGCCAGCAGAACCCTTCAGTACGAGCAGTACTTC; cdr3_aa: CASRTLQYEQYF
clone_size: NA; j_call: TRBJ2-5; d_call: TRBD2; v_call: TRBV14; cdr3_nt: TGTGCCAGCAGCCTCCAACTAGCGGGGGCACAAGAGACCCAGTACTTC; cdr3_aa: CASSLQLAGAQETQYF
clone_size: NA; j_call: TRBJ1-1; d_call: TRBD1; v_call: TRBV19; cdr3_nt: TGTGCCACCAGGGGGGACCTGAACACTGAAGCTTTCTTT; cdr3_aa: CATRGDLNTEAFF
clone_size: NA; j_call: TRBJ2-1; d_call: TRBD2; v_call: TRBV7-6; cdr3_nt: TGTGCCAGCAGCCAATTTAGCGGGAGTCGGAATGAGCAGTTCTTC; cdr3_aa: CASSQFSGSRNEQFF
clone_size: NA; j_call: TRBJ2-1; d_call: TRBD2; v_call: TRBV19; cdr3_nt: TGTGCCAGTAAGGGACTAGCGGGAGGGTTCCATGAGCAGTTCTTC; cdr3_aa: CASKGLAGGFHEQFF